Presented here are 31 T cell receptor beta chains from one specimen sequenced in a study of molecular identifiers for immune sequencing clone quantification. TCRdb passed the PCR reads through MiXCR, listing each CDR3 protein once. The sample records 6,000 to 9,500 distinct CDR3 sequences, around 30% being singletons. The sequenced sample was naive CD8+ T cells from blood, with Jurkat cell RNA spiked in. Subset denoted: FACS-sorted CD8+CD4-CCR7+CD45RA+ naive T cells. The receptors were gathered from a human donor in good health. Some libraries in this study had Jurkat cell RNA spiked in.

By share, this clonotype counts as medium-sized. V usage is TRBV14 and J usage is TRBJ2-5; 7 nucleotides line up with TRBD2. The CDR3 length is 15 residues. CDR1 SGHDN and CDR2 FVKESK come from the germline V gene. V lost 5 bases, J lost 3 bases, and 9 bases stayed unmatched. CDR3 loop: CASSRFTSAEETQYF. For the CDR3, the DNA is TGTGCCAGCAGCAGATTTACTAGCGCCGAAGAGACCCAGTACTTC.

CDR3: CSAASSATNEKLFF. In DNA form, the CDR3 reads TGCAGTGCTGCGTCCTCCGCAACTAATGAAAAACTGTTTTTT. V gene TRBV20-1 combines with J gene TRBJ1-4; no reliable D call. Deletions cut 5 bases from V and 0 bases from J, with 10 bases between. The CDR3 consists of 14 residues. Per germline, CDR1 DFQATT and CDR2 SNEGSKA (reference sequence).

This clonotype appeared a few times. CDR3 residues: CASSQALGYEAFF. In DNA, the CDR3 is TGCGCCAGCAGCCAAGCATTAGGCTATGAAGCTTTCTTT. The V call is TRBV4-3, the J call TRBJ1-1, with D hard to call. This CDR3 is built from 13 residues. Trimming took 1 base from V and 7 from J, leaving 10 bases between them. The germline V gene has CDR1 LGHNA and CDR2 YSLEER.

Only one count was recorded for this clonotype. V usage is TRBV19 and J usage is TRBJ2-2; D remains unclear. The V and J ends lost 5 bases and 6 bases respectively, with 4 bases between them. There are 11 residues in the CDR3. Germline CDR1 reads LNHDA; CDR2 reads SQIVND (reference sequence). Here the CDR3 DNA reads TGTGCCAGTAGTTGGCCCGGGGAGCTGTTTTTT. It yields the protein CASSWPGELFF.

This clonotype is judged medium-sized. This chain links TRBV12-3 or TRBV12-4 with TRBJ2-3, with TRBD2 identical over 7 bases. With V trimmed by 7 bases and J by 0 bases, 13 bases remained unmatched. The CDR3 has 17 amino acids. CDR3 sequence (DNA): TGTGCCAGCATCCGTTGGCCTAGCGGCCCTAGCACAGATACGCAGTATTTT. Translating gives CASIRWPSGPSTDTQYF.

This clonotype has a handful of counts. CDR3 protein: CASSQKWTGEETQYF. The CDR3 nucleotides read TGTGCCAGCAGCCAAAAATGGACAGGGGAAGAGACCCAGTACTTC. The rearrangement uses TRBV4-2 and TRBJ2-5; 9 bases match TRBD1. V was clipped by 2 bases and J by 3 bases; unmatched bases: 4. The CDR3 runs 15 residues. From germline, CDR1 is LGHNA and CDR2 YNFKEQ.

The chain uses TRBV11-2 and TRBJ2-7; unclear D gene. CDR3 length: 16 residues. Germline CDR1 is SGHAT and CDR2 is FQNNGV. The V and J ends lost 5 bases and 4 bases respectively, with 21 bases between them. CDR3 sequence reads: CASSPKTISPLYEQYF. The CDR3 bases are TGTGCCAGCAGCCCTAAGACAATCTCGCCCTTGTACGAGCAGTACTTC.

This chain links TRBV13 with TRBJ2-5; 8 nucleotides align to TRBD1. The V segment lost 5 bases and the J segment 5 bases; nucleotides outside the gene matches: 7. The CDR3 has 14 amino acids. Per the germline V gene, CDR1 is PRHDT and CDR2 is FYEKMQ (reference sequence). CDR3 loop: CASSGGTGGETQYF. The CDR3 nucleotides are TGTGCCAGCAGCGGTGGGACAGGTGGGGAGACCCAGTACTTC.

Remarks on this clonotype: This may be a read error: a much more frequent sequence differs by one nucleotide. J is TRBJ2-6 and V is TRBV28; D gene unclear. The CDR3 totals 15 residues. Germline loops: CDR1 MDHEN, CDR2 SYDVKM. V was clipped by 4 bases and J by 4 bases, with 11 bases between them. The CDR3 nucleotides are TGTGCCAGCAGTTCTTATAGGGAAGGGGCCAACGTCCTGACTTTC. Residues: CASSSYREGANVLTF. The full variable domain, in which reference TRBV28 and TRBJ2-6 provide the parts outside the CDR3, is DVKVTQSSRYLVKRTGEKVFLECVQDMDHENMFWYRQDPGLGLRLIYFSYDVKMKEKGDIPEGYSVSREKKERFSLILESASTNQTSMYLCASSSYREGANVLTFGAGSRLTVL.

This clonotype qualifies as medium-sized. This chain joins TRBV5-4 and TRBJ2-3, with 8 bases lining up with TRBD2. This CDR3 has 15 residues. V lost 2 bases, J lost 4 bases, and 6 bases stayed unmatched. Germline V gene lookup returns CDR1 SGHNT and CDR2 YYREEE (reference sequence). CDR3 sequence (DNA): TGTGCCAGCAGCTTCATTAGCGGGATGTCAGATACGCAGTATTTT. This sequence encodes CASSFISGMSDTQYF.

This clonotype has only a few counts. The CDR3 is CASSPDRNQPQHF. CDR3 nucleotides: TGCGCCAGCAGCCCTGACAGGAATCAGCCCCAGCATTTT. The V and J genes are TRBV4-3 and TRBJ1-5; D might be TRBD1 (6 bases). The CDR3 length is 13 residues. Germline CDR1 and CDR2: LGHNA and YSLEER. Trimming took off 4 bases at V and 4 bases at J, with 8 bases between the two ends.

CDR3 sequence: CASSLVRRGSYISNQPQHF. The DNA of the CDR3 is TGTGCCAGCAGTTTGGTCCGTCGGGGAAGCTATATCAGCAATCAGCCCCAGCATTTT. This chain joins TRBV28 and TRBJ1-5; no reliable D call. This CDR3 has 19 amino acids. V was shortened by 3 bases and J by 1 base, with 22 bases between the two germline ends. Germline-derived CDR1 and CDR2 are MDHEN and SYDVKM. Full variable domain (outside the CDR3, taken from reference TRBV28 and TRBJ1-5): DVKVTQSSRYLVKRTGEKVFLECVQDMDHENMFWYRQDPGLGLRLIYFSYDVKMKEKGDIPEGYSVSREKKERFSLILESASTNQTSMYLCASSLVRRGSYISNQPQHFGDGTRLSIL.

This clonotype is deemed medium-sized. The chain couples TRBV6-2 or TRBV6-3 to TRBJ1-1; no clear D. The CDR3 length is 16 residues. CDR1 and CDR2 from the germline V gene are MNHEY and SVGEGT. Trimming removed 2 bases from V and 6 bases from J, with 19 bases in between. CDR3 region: CASSYRPGRSGPEAFF. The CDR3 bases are TGTGCCAGCAGTTACCGGCCGGGCAGGAGTGGCCCTGAAGCTTTCTTT.

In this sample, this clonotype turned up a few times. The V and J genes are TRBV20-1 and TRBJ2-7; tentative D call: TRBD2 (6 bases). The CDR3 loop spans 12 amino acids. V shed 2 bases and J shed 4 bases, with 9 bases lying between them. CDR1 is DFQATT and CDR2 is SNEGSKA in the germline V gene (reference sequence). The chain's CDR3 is CSARIGSYEQYF. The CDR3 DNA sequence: TGCAGTGCTAGAATCGGGAGTTACGAGCAGTACTTC.

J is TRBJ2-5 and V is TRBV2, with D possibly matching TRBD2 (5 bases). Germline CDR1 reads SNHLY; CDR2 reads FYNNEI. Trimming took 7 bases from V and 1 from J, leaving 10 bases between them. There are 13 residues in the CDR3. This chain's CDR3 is CASIGEFQETQYF. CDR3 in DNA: TGTGCCAGCATCGGGGAGTTCCAAGAGACCCAGTACTTC.

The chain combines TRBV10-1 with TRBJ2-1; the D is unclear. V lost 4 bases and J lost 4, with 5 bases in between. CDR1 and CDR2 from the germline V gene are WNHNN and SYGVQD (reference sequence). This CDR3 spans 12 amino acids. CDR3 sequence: CASSGKYNEQFF. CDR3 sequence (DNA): TGCGCCAGCAGTGGAAAGTACAATGAGCAGTTCTTC.

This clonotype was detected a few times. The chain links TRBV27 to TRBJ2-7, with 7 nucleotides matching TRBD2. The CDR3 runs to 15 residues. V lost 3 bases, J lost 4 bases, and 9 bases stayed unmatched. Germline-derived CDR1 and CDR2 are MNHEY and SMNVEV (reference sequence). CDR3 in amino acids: CASSFSSGVPYEQYF. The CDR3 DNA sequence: TGTGCCAGCAGTTTTTCCAGCGGGGTCCCTTACGAGCAGTACTTC.

The CDR3 DNA follows: TGTGCCAGCACCTCCCCAGGGGGGTACGAGCAGTACTTC. Protein: CASTSPGGYEQYF. The V gene is TRBV5-3, the J gene TRBJ2-7; D perhaps matches TRBD1 (7 bases). TRBV5-3 is flagged as an ORF with uncertain function. Trimming stripped 8 bases from V and 4 bases from J, with 16 bases between. The CDR3 runs to 13 residues.

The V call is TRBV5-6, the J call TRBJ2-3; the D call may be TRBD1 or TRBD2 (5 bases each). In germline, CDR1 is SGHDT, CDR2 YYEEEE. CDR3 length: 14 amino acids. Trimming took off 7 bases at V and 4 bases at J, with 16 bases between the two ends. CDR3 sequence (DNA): TGTGCCAGCTCCTATGGGGGAGTGGCAGATACGCAGTATTTT. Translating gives CASSYGGVADTQYF.

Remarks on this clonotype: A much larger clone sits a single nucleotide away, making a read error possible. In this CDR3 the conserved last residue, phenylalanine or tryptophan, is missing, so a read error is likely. Here the CDR3 DNA reads TGCAGCGTTGGGCAGGGTGGCTACGAGCAGTACCTC. Translating gives CSVGQGGYEQYL. V gene TRBV29-1 combines with J gene TRBJ2-7; maybe TRBD1 (5 bases). The CDR3 covers 12 residues. Trimming stripped 4 bases from V and 3 bases from J, with 10 bases between. Germline CDR1 SQVTM, CDR2 ANQGSEA.

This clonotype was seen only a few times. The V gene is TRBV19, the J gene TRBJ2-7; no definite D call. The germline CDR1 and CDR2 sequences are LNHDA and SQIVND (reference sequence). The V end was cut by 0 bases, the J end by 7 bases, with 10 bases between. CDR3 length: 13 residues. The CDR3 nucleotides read TGTGCCAGTAGTATAGAAGGGTCGCAAGAGCAGTACTTC. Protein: CASSIEGSQEQYF.

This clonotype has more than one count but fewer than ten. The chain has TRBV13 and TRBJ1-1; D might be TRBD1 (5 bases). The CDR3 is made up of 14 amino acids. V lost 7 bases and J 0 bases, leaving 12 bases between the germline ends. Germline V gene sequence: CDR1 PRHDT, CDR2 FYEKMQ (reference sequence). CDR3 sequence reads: CASTLGVVNTEAFF. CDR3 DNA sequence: TGTGCCAGCACTTTGGGGGTTGTGAACACTGAAGCTTTCTTT.

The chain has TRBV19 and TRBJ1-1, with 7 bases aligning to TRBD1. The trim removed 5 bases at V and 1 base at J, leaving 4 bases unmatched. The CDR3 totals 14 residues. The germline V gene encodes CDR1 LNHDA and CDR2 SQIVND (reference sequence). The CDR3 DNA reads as TGTGCCAGTAGTTTCGGACAGGCGAACACTGAAGCTTTCTTT. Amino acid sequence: CASSFGQANTEAFF.

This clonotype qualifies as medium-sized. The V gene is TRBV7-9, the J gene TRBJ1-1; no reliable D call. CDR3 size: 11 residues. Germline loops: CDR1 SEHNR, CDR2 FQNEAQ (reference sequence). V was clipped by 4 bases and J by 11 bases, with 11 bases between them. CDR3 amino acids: CASSSRDGAFF. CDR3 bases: TGTGCCAGCAGCTCTAGGGATGGGGCTTTCTTT. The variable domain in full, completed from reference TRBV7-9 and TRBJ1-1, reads DTGVSQNPRHKITKRGQNVTFRCDPISEHNRLYWYRQTLGQGPEFLTYFQNEAQLEKSRLLSDRFSAERPKGSFSTLEIQRTEQGDSAMYLCASSSRDGAFFGQGTRLTVV.

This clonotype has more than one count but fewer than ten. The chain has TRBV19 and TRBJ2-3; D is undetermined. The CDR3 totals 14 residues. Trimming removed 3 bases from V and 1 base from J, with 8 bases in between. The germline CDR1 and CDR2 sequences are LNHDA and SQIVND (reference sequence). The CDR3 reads CASSIPDGTDTQYF. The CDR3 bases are TGTGCCAGTAGTATCCCGGACGGCACAGATACGCAGTATTTT.

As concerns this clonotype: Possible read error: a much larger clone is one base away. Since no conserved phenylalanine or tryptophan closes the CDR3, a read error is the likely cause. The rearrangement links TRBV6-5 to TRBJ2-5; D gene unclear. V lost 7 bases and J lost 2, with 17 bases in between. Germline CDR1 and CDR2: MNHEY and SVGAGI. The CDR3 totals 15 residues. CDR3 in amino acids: CASTLRPEPQETQYY. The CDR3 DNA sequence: TGTGCCAGCACCCTCCGCCCCGAGCCACAAGAGACCCAGTACTAC.

The CDR3, as DNA: TGTGCCAGCAGCCCTCGGGACAGGGGGTATGAGACCCAGTACTTC. Translating it yields CASSPRDRGYETQYF. The J gene is TRBJ2-5, the V gene TRBV11-1; 11 nucleotides align to TRBD1. Per the germline V gene, CDR1 is SGHAT and CDR2 is FQDESV (reference sequence). The CDR3 is made up of 15 amino acids. Trimming at V came to 5 bases and at J to 5 bases, leaving 7 bases not matched to a gene.

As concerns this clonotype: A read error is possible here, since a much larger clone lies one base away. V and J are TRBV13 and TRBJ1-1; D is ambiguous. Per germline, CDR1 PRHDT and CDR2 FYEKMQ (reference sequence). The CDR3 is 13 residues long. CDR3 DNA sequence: TGTGCCAGCAGGCAAAACGAGAACACTGAAGCTTCCTTT. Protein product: CASRQNENTEASF.

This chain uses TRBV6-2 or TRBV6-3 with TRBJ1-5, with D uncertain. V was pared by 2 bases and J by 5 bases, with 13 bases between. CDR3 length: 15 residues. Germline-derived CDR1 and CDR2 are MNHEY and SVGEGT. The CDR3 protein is CASSYPPWRDQPQHF. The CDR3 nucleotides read TGTGCCAGCAGTTACCCACCGTGGCGGGATCAGCCCCAGCATTTT.

CDR3 amino acids: CASSYSITAAGRTDTQYF. The CDR3, as DNA: TGTGCCAGCAGTTACTCGATAACGGCCGCAGGGCGCACAGATACGCAGTATTTT. J is TRBJ2-3 and V is TRBV6-2 or TRBV6-3, with a tentative D call TRBD1 (5 bases). CDR1 and CDR2 from the germline V gene are MNHEY and SVGEGT. V lost 0 bases to trimming and J lost 1 base, with 17 bases between them. The CDR3 runs to 18 residues.

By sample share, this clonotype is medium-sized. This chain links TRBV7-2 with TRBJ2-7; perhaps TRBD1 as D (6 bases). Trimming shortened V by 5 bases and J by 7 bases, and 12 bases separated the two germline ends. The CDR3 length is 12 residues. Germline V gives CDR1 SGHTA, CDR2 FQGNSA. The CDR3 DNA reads TGTGCCAGCAGCATACCCGGGACAGAGCAGTACTTC. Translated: CASSIPGTEQYF.